This record looks at one T cell receptor (beta chain) sequence and its context. Methods used by the authors: Amplification of reference gene primers was used by the study to estimate nucleated cell counts. Here immunoSEQ multiplex PCR was the method, and the copy in TCRdb shows in-frame clones only, minus some. Clone size and the V and J calls come from that table; the DNA yielded D and trimming. The sample comprises over 150,000 clones, about 80% of which are singletons, and 5.5% to 7.5% rests with the top ten. This CDR3 has 14 residues. Per germline, CDR1 LGHNT and CDR2 FRNRAP. The V end was cut by 2 bases, the J end by 4 bases, with 11 bases between. These data originate in a study of blood T cell repertoires in COVID-19. Study-level background: Both acute and convalescent COVID-19 samples were obtained from the United States, Italy and Spain.

Specimen: peripheral blood. The sequence came from a human donor in a cohort sampled during active COVID-19. The chain is built from TRBV12-5 and TRBJ1-1; D gene ambiguous. This CDR3 reads CASGLTRGFTEAFF. In nucleotides, the CDR3 is TGTGCTAGTGGTTTGACCCGGGGTTTCACTGAAGCTTTCTTT.